This T cell receptor (beta chain) comes out of a study of T cell responses to AZD1222 COVID-19 vaccine. Second-dose recipients at about 4 or about 12 weeks were treated as one pooled group. Assay used: immunoSEQ multiplex PCR; TCRdb lists only in-frame clones, some missing. The table includes 90,000 to 110,000 clones, 80% to 90% detected once. Germline CDR1 reads MNHEY; CDR2 reads SMNVEV (reference sequence). The CDR3 is 13 residues long. The V end was cut by 3 bases, the J end by 7 bases, with 9 bases between. Source: peripheral blood, taken 28 days after the second AZD1222 dose. The chain employs TRBV27 and TRBJ2-2, with D perhaps TRBD1 (6 bases). The clonotype originates from an adult who received the AZD1222 COVID-19 vaccine. In nucleotides, the CDR3 is TGTGCCAGCAGTTTTAGGGGGAGCGGGGAGCTGTTTTTT. Its protein product is CASSFRGSGELFF.